This TCR beta chain was identified in a study of regulatory T cells in long-lasting Graves disease. Study-wide points: There was favoring of TRBV28, TRBJ1-2 and TRBJ2-5 in persistent disease.

V dropped 6 bases and J dropped 5; count of bases not matched to a gene: 8. This CDR3 has 14 amino acids. Germline V gene lookup returns CDR1 MNHEY and CDR2 SMNVEV (reference sequence). Time point of the sample: newly diagnosed GD, antithyroid drugs for less than 3 months. The TCR library was prepared using RNA isolated from PBMCs. According to the study, TCR beta libraries were built with iRepertoire HTBI primers and CDR3-region Arm-PCR. In the original processing: Segment identification across samples yielded 60 to 80 TRBV and fewer than 15 TRBJ segments. TCRdb re-analysed the multiplex PCR reads in MiXCR, keeping a single row per CDR3 protein. In this record, the V and J calls reflect TCRdb's handling and not the investigators' own analysis. The data hold roughly 420,000 distinct CDR3 sequences, with less than 20% observed a single time. In its sample, this clonotype was seen a few times. As yet, its antigen is unknown.

The gene calls are TRBV27 and TRBJ2-5, with 8 nucleotides matching TRBD1. The clonotype comes from a female donor with Graves disease. The sequenced sample was peripheral blood mononuclear cells (PBMCs), obtained at new diagnosis, from a patient treated with antithyroid drugs. The CDR3 is CASRLQGAVETQYF. CDR3 nucleotides: TGTGCCAGCAGGCTCCAGGGGGCAGTGGAGACCCAGTACTTC.